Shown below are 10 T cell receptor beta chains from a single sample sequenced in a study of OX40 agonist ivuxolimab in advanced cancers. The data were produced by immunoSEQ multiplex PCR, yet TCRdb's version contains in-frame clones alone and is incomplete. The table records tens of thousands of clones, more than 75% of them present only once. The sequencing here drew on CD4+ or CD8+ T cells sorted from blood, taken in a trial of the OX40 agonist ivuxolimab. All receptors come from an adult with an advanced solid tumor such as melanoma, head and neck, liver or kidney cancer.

CDR3 DNA sequence: TGTGCCAGCAGCTTAGCGTCTGACGTCGAATATGGCTACACCTTC. It translates to CASSLASDVEYGYTF. The gene calls are TRBV11-2 and TRBJ1-2; D remains unclear. Germline CDR1 is SGHAT and CDR2 is FQNNGV. This CDR3 is built from 15 residues. V dropped 1 base and J dropped 5 bases, with 14 bases sitting between them.

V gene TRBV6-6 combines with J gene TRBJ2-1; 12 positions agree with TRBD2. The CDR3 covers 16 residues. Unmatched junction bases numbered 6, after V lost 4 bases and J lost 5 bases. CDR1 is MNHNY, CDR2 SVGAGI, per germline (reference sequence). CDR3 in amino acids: CASSWSGLAGNNEQFF. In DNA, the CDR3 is TGTGCCAGCAGTTGGAGCGGACTAGCGGGAAACAATGAGCAGTTCTTC.

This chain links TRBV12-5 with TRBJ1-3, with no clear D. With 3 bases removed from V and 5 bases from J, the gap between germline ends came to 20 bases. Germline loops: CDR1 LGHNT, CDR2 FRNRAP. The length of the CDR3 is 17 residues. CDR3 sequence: CASGLTVGKGERNTIYF. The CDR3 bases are TGTGCTAGTGGTTTAACTGTGGGCAAAGGAGAGAGAAACACCATATATTTT.

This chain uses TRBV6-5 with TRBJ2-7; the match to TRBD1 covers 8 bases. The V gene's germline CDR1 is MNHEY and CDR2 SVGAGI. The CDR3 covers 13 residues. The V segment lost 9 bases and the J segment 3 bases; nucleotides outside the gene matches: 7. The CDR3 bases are TGTGCCAGAATGGACAGGGTAGACTACGAGCAGTACTTC. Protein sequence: CARMDRVDYEQYF.

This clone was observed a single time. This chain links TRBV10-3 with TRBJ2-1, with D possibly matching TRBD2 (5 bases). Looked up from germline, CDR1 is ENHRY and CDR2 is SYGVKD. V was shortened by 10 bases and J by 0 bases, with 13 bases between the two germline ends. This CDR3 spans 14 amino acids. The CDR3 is CASKLESSYNEQFF. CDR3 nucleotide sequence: TGTGCCAGCAAACTAGAGAGCTCCTACAATGAGCAGTTCTTC.

This CDR3 reads CASSLASPLTYGYTF. CDR3 sequence (DNA): TGCGCCAGCAGCTTGGCCTCTCCACTTACCTATGGCTACACCTTC. This chain connects TRBV5-1 to TRBJ1-2, with D unclear. V shed 0 bases and J shed 4 bases, with 13 bases lying between them. The CDR3 has 15 residues. Germline V gene data show CDR1 as SGHRS and CDR2 as YFSETQ.

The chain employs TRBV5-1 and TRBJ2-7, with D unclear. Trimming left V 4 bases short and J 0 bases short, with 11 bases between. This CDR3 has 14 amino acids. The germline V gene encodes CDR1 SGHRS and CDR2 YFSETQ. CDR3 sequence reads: CASSPPGRSYEQYF. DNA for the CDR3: TGCGCCAGCAGCCCGCCCGGGCGCTCCTACGAGCAGTACTTC.

The DNA for the CDR3 is TGTGCCAGCAGTTTGGGACGGCGGGAGCAGTACTTC. Amino acid sequence: CASSLGRREQYF. This chain connects TRBV6-5 to TRBJ2-7, with D perhaps TRBD1 or TRBD2 (5 bases each). Between the trimmed V and J ends, which lost 4 bases and 7 bases, there was a span of 11 bases. This CDR3 is built from 12 residues. Per the germline V gene, CDR1 is MNHEY and CDR2 is SVGAGI.

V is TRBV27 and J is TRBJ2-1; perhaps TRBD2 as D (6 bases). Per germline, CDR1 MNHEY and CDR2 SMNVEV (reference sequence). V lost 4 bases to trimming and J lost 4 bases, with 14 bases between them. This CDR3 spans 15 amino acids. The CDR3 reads CASSSTGAGYNEQFF. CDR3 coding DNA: TGTGCCAGCAGTTCTACGGGAGCCGGTTACAATGAGCAGTTCTTC.

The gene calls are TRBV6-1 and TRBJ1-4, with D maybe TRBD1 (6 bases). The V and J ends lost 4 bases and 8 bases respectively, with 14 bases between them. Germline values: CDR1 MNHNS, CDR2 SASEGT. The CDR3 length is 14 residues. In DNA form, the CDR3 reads TGTGCCAGCAGTGGGGGGGGCGCGGGGGAAAAACTGTTTTTT. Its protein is CASSGGGAGEKLFF.